The sequence of this T cell receptor (beta chain) was determined in a study of blood T cells in healthy people across ages. The CDR3 runs 15 residues. V was cut by 4 bases and J by 5 bases, with 15 bases left in between. Germline CDR1 and CDR2: MGHRA and YSYEKL. A few counts support this clonotype. Together with a sample-barcoded 5' primer, a J-beta primer mix was included in a second PCR lasting 7 to 11 cycles. A single record per CDR3 protein comes from TCRdb applying MiXCR to the 5' RACE reads. The sample includes about 1 million distinct CDR3 sequences, 40% to 55% of them seen just once. The receptor was isolated from a woman between 55 and 75 years old in good health. The sequencing sample was made of blood. This chain links TRBV4-1 with TRBJ2-1, with TRBD1 as a possible D gene (5 bases). The CDR3 DNA reads as TGCGCCAGCAGCCCCAGGGTCATACAAGACAATGAGCAGTTCTTC. It codes for CASSPRVIQDNEQFF.